Shown below are 29 T cell receptor beta chains from a single sample sequenced in a study of T cell responses to AZD1222 COVID-19 vaccine. The data were produced by immunoSEQ multiplex PCR, yet TCRdb's version contains in-frame clones alone and is incomplete. In the table there are around 160,000 clones, under 95% of which are singletons. This sample comprised peripheral blood, obtained on day 0 of AZD1222 vaccination. All receptors derive from an adult in good health.

The chain uses TRBV4-1 and TRBJ2-7; 7 bases map to TRBD2. The CDR3 extends over 15 amino acids. CDR1 and CDR2 (germline): MGHRA, YSYEKL. With 3 bases clipped from V and 1 base from J, the junction kept 6 bases outside the gene matches. The CDR3 is CASSHPPGGSYEQYF. The DNA for the CDR3 is TGCGCCAGCAGCCACCCCCCGGGAGGATCCTACGAGCAGTACTTC.

This sequence joins TRBV6-5 and TRBJ2-1; a possible D gene is TRBD2 (6 bases). There are 15 residues in the CDR3. Trimming took 6 bases from V and 0 from J, leaving 12 bases between them. Germline assignment: CDR1 MNHEY and CDR2 SVGAGI. The CDR3 nucleotides are TGTGCCAGCAGGCCGGGACTCCTCTCCTACAATGAGCAGTTCTTC. Protein sequence: CASRPGLLSYNEQFF.

The gene calls are TRBV4-2 and TRBJ1-4; D is ambiguous. The V and J ends lost 6 bases and 6 bases respectively, with 11 bases between them. Germline V gene lookup returns CDR1 LGHNA and CDR2 YNFKEQ. The CDR3 is made up of 13 amino acids. DNA of the CDR3: TGTGCCAGCAGTCCAAACCGGGATGAAAAACTGTTTTTT. It encodes CASSPNRDEKLFF.

This clone came up a few times. The rearrangement joins TRBV11-3 to TRBJ1-6, with D perhaps TRBD1 (6 bases). The length of the CDR3 is 17 residues. Germline-derived CDR1 and CDR2 are SGHNT and YENEEA. The V end was cut by 6 bases, the J end by 3 bases, with 18 bases between. CDR3 DNA sequence: TGTGCCAGCAGTTACCCTCCGGACAGTCTCTATAATTCACCCCTCCACTTT. Its protein is CASSYPPDSLYNSPLHF.

This CDR3 reads CASSRSGTTYEQYF. CDR3 DNA sequence: TGTGCCAGCAGTCGCTCGGGGACGACCTACGAGCAGTACTTC. This chain connects TRBV11-3 to TRBJ2-7; the D call may be TRBD1 or TRBD2 (5 bases each). Germline CDR1 reads SGHNT; CDR2 reads YENEEA. The CDR3 sequence is 14 residues long. The V end was cut by 6 bases, the J end by 2 bases, with 14 bases between.

V and J are TRBV2 and TRBJ2-1; D tentatively reads TRBD1 or TRBD2 (6 bases each). The ends were cut back, 1 base at V and 10 bases at J, with 11 bases in the middle. Germline V gives CDR1 SNHLY, CDR2 FYNNEI. The CDR3 spans 13 residues. CDR3 protein: CASSEVGGTEQFF. As DNA, the CDR3 is TGTGCCAGCAGTGAAGTAGGGGGGACGGAGCAGTTCTTC.

This chain uses TRBV6-1 with TRBJ1-5; no reliable D call. Germline CDR1 reads MNHNS; CDR2 reads SASEGT. CDR3 size: 13 residues. V was shortened by 3 bases and J by 0 bases, with 3 bases between the two germline ends. DNA of the CDR3: TGTGCCAGCAGTGAGGTTAGCAATCAGCCCCAGCATTTT. Encoded protein: CASSEVSNQPQHF.

The V gene is TRBV7-9, the J gene TRBJ1-1; D perhaps matches TRBD1 (5 bases). Germline-derived CDR1 and CDR2 are SEHNR and FQNEAQ (reference sequence). V was pared by 5 bases and J by 8 bases, with 12 bases between. This CDR3 has 12 amino acids. The CDR3 loop reads CASSDRGGEAFF. The CDR3 DNA follows: TGTGCCAGCAGCGACCGTGGGGGGGAAGCTTTCTTT. Supplemented by reference TRBV7-9 and TRBJ1-1, the full variable domain reads DTGVSQNPRHKITKRGQNVTFRCDPISEHNRLYWYRQTLGQGPEFLTYFQNEAQLEKSRLLSDRFSAERPKGSFSTLEIQRTEQGDSAMYLCASSDRGGEAFFGQGTRLTVV.

V gene TRBV7-2 combines with J gene TRBJ2-1; 15 bases line up with TRBD2. Unmatched junction bases numbered 4, after V lost 5 bases and J lost 8 bases. This CDR3 contains 15 residues. Looked up from germline, CDR1 is SGHTA and CDR2 is FQGNSA. In DNA, the CDR3 is TGTGCCAGCAGCCCAGGACTAGCGGGGGGGTATGAGCAGTTCTTC. It translates to CASSPGLAGGYEQFF.

This clone is a singleton in its sample. The chain uses TRBV5-1 and TRBJ2-7, with no clear D. V was pared by 0 bases and J by 8 bases, with 15 bases between. Germline V gives CDR1 SGHRS, CDR2 YFSETQ. This CDR3 is 14 amino acids long. The CDR3 DNA is TGCGCCAGCAGCTTGGCCGAGTCCTCAAACAAGCAGTACTTC. Protein sequence: CASSLAESSNKQYF.

The chain couples TRBV20-1 to TRBJ2-1; TRBD2 might be the D (5 bases). The CDR3 is made up of 13 amino acids. Germline V gene sequence: CDR1 DFQATT, CDR2 SNEGSKA (reference sequence). V lost 3 bases and J lost 8, with 14 bases in between. The CDR3 DNA reads TGCAGTGCTAGTCGGCGTCTGAGGGATGAGCAGTTCTTC. It codes for CSASRRLRDEQFF.

The chain recombines TRBV15 with TRBJ2-1; 14 nucleotides agree with TRBD2. Trimming took 1 base from V and 8 from J; bases not matched to a gene: 4. Looked up from germline, CDR1 is LNHNV and CDR2 is YYDKDF (reference sequence). This CDR3 region has 16 residues. The CDR3 region has the DNA TGTGCCACCAGCAGAGGGGGGACTAGCGGGAGTGATGAGCAGTTCTTC. This gives the protein CATSRGGTSGSDEQFF. Using reference TRBV15 and TRBJ2-1 for the parts outside the CDR3, the full variable domain is DAMVIQNPRYQVTQFGKPVTLSCSQTLNHNVMYWYQQKSSQAPKLLFHYYDKDFNNEADTPDNFQSRRPNTSFCFLDIRSPGLGDTAMYLCATSRGGTSGSDEQFFGPGTRLTVL.

The rearrangement joins TRBV5-1 to TRBJ2-3; 12 bases agree with TRBD2. Germline trimming cut 0 bases from V and 7 bases from J; bases unmatched to any gene: 6. CDR1 and CDR2 from the germline V gene are SGHRS and YFSETQ. The CDR3 covers 16 residues. The CDR3 DNA reads TGCGCCAGCAGCTTGGACCCTAGCGGGGGGGCAAATACGCAGTATTTT. Translation gives CASSLDPSGGANTQYF.

The V call is TRBV5-1, the J call TRBJ1-2, with a possible D match to TRBD1 (5 bases). Germline CDR1 is SGHRS and CDR2 is YFSETQ. This CDR3 region has 15 residues. V was clipped by 4 bases and J by 4 bases, with 17 bases between them. CDR3 sequence (DNA): TGCGCCAGCAGCCCCCAGGGACCGCCCGGCTATGGCTACACCTTC. Residues: CASSPQGPPGYGYTF. The full variable domain, completed using reference TRBV5-1 and TRBJ1-2, is KAGVTQTPRYLIKTRGQQVTLSCSPISGHRSVSWYQQTPGQGLQFLFEYFSETQRNKGNFPGRFSGRQFSNSRSEMNVSTLELGDSALYLCASSPQGPPGYGYTFGSGTRLTVV.

This clone appeared once. V gene TRBV18 combines with J gene TRBJ1-3; 7 bases map to TRBD1. This CDR3 has 16 residues. With V trimmed by 6 bases and J by 3 bases, 11 bases remained unmatched. Germline lookup yields CDR1 KGHSH and CDR2 LQKENI. CDR3 protein: CASSPRGRIGGNTIYF. CDR3 in DNA: TGTGCCAGCTCGCCTAGGGGGCGAATTGGTGGAAACACCATATATTTT.

This clone was seen a single time. This chain uses TRBV7-6 with TRBJ2-1, with 9 bases identical to TRBD2. V lost 4 bases, J lost 6 bases, and 7 bases stayed unmatched. The germline CDR1 and CDR2 sequences are SGHVS and FNYEAQ. The CDR3 consists of 15 residues. CDR3 sequence: CASSSLAGPINEQFF. CDR3 nucleotides: TGTGCCAGCAGCTCACTAGCGGGCCCTATCAATGAGCAGTTCTTC.

The rearrangement links TRBV11-2 to TRBJ2-6; D is ambiguous. V was pared by 6 bases and J by 0 bases, with 12 bases between. The CDR3 totals 16 residues. The germline CDR1 and CDR2 sequences are SGHAT and FQNNGV. The CDR3 DNA reads as TGTGCCAGCAGGGAAATTACCGGCTCTGGGGCCAACGTCCTGACTTTC. The encoded protein is CASREITGSGANVLTF. The full variable domain, with the rest looked up from reference TRBV11-2 and TRBJ2-6, is EAGVAQSPRYKIIEKRQSVAFWCNPISGHATLYWYQQILGQGPKLLIQFQNNGVVDDSQLPKDRFSAERLKGVDSTLKIQPAKLEDSAVYLCASREITGSGANVLTFGAGSRLTVL.

The chain couples TRBV7-2 to TRBJ2-1; 10 nucleotides line up with TRBD1. CDR1 is SGHTA and CDR2 is FQGNSA in the germline V gene. Losses at the gene ends were 3 bases for V and 5 bases for J; bases not matched to a gene: 1. This CDR3 has 14 amino acids. The CDR3 DNA reads TGTGCCAGCAGCTTGGACAGGGGGGACAATGAGCAGTTCTTC. Its translation is CASSLDRGDNEQFF.

The chain has TRBV5-6 and TRBJ2-5; 11 bases align to TRBD2. This CDR3 comprises 14 residues. Germline-derived CDR1 and CDR2 are SGHDT and YYEEEE. V shed 3 bases, J shed 3 bases, and the junction held 1 base outside the gene matches. The CDR3 is CASSSTSGEETQYF. As DNA, the CDR3 is TGTGCCAGCAGCTCGACTAGCGGGGAAGAGACCCAGTACTTC.

The chain is built from TRBV3-1 (or the pseudogene TRBV3-2) and TRBJ2-3; TRBD1 matches at 9 bases. The CDR3 is 14 amino acids. V shed 1 base, J shed 4 bases, and the junction held 0 bases outside the gene matches. The germline V gene encodes CDR1 LGHDT and CDR2 YNNKEL (reference sequence). The CDR3 reads CASSQGQGADTQYF. DNA of the CDR3: TGTGCCAGCAGCCAAGGACAGGGGGCAGATACGCAGTATTTT.

The rearrangement joins TRBV2 to TRBJ2-7; D is possibly TRBD2 (7 bases). Germline values: CDR1 SNHLY, CDR2 FYNNEI. V shed 6 bases and J shed 4 bases, with 22 bases lying between them. The CDR3 totals 16 residues. The CDR3 here is CASSQRGGGRLYEQYF. The CDR3 nucleotides read TGTGCCAGCAGCCAAAGGGGAGGGGGTCGGTTGTACGAGCAGTACTTC.

The chain joins TRBV18 to TRBJ2-7, with 10 bases aligning to TRBD2. V shed 3 bases and J 3 bases; nucleotides not matched to a gene: 5. Germline V gene lookup returns CDR1 KGHSH and CDR2 LQKENI. This CDR3 region has 15 residues. CDR3 protein: CASSPPSGSLYEQYF. For the CDR3, the DNA is TGTGCCAGCTCACCCCCTAGCGGGAGCCTCTACGAGCAGTACTTC.

V usage is TRBV7-9 and J usage is TRBJ2-7; no clear D gene. The CDR3 has 12 residues. Trimming removed 5 bases at V and 3 bases at J, with 8 bases between. Germline CDR1 is SEHNR and CDR2 is FQNEAQ (reference sequence). The CDR3 loop reads CASSLSGYEQYF. CDR3 nucleotide sequence: TGTGCCAGCAGCCTTTCAGGCTACGAGCAGTACTTC. Drawing the rest from reference TRBV7-9 and TRBJ2-7, the complete variable domain is DTGVSQNPRHKITKRGQNVTFRCDPISEHNRLYWYRQTLGQGPEFLTYFQNEAQLEKSRLLSDRFSAERPKGSFSTLEIQRTEQGDSAMYLCASSLSGYEQYFGPGTRLTVT.

The V gene is TRBV6-4, the J gene TRBJ2-2; D may match TRBD1 or TRBD2 (6 bases each). This CDR3 has 15 amino acids. The germline V gene has CDR1 MRHNA and CDR2 SNTAGT. V was pared by 8 bases and J by 3 bases, with 16 bases between. The CDR3 loop is CASRGPLRDTGELFF. CDR3 in DNA: TGTGCCAGCCGGGGGCCCCTACGGGACACCGGGGAGCTGTTTTTT.

V usage is TRBV7-3 and J usage is TRBJ1-2, with D perhaps matching TRBD1 (6 bases). The CDR3 length is 15 residues. Trimming left V 0 bases short and J 2 bases short, with 10 bases between. CDR1 is SGHTA, CDR2 FQGTGA, per germline. The DNA of the CDR3 is TGTGCCAGCAGCTTAACCGGGGGCAACAACTATGGCTACACCTTC. Its translation: CASSLTGGNNYGYTF.

The chain couples TRBV10-3 to TRBJ2-7; 12 nucleotides align to TRBD2. There are 12 residues in the CDR3. V was clipped by 10 bases and J by 5 bases; unmatched bases: 3. Germline V lookup: CDR1 ENHRY, CDR2 SYGVKD. Here the CDR3 DNA reads TGTGCCACAGGACTAGCGGGAAACGAGCAGTACTTC. Protein product: CATGLAGNEQYF.

The genes are TRBV27 and TRBJ2-7; 10 bases fit TRBD2. With 4 bases clipped from V and 1 base from J, the junction kept 13 bases outside the gene matches. The germline V gene has CDR1 MNHEY and CDR2 SMNVEV (reference sequence). CDR3 length: 18 residues. The CDR3 protein is CASSSRGLADGNSYEQYF. CDR3 sequence (DNA): TGTGCCAGCAGTTCCCGAGGACTAGCGGATGGGAATTCCTACGAGCAGTACTTC.

The chain links TRBV7-2 to TRBJ1-1; D is undetermined. Trimming stripped 1 base from V and 3 bases from J, with 9 bases between. Germline V gene sequence: CDR1 SGHTA, CDR2 FQGNSA. There are 14 residues in the CDR3. In DNA, the CDR3 is TGTGCCAGCAGCTTAGTGTTTGGGGACACTGAAGCTTTCTTT. It yields the protein CASSLVFGDTEAFF. The whole variable domain, filled in from reference TRBV7-2 and TRBJ1-1, reads GAGVSQSPSNKVTEKGKDVELRCDPISGHTALYWYRQSLGQGLEFLIYFQGNSAPDKSGLPSDRFSAERTGGSVSTLTIQRTQQEDSAVYLCASSLVFGDTEAFFGQGTRLTVV.

The V call is TRBV6-5, the J call TRBJ1-1; D may be TRBD1 (6 bases). Trimming took off 4 bases at V and 8 bases at J, with 14 bases between the two ends. Germline V CDR1 and CDR2: MNHEY, SVGAGI. The CDR3 is made up of 13 amino acids. The CDR3 DNA reads TGTGCCAGCAGTTTGACACAGGGACGAGAAGCTTTCTTT. It is translated as CASSLTQGREAFF.